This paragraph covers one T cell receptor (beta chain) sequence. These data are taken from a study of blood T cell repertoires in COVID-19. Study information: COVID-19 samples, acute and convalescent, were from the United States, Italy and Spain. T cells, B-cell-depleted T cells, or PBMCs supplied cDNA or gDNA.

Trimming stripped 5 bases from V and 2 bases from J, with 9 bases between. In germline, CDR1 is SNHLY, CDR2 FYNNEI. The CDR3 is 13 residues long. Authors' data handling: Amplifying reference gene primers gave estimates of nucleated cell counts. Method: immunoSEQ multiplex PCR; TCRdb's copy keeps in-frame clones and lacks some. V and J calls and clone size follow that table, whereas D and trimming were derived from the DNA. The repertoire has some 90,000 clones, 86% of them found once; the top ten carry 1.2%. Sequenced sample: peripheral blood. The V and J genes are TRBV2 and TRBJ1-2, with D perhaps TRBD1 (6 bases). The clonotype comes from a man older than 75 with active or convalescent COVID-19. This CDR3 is CASSQTGNYGYTF. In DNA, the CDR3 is TGTGCCAGCAGTCAAACAGGGAACTATGGCTACACCTTC.